A single sample gave rise to the 9 T cell receptor beta chains below, sequenced in a study of beta chain features in type 1 diabetes. As every portion of the isolated RNA was reverse transcribed, the sequencing read expressed TCRB transcripts. Assay: immunoSEQ multiplex PCR; the TCRdb copy retains only in-frame clones and omits some. The table includes 150,000 to 200,000 clones, 9% to 10% detected once. The sample comprised central memory CD4+ T cells from blood. These receptors were obtained from a woman under 30 in good health.

This clone has more than one count but fewer than ten. V and J are TRBV30 and TRBJ1-2; 7 positions match TRBD1. The CDR3 has 13 residues. The V segment lost 1 base and the J segment 8 bases; nucleotides outside the gene matches: 7. Germline lookup yields CDR1 GTSNPN and CDR2 SVGIG (reference sequence). The CDR3: CAWSAGGNSGYTF. CDR3 coding DNA: TGTGCCTGGAGTGCAGGGGGGAACAGCGGCTACACCTTC.

The chain uses TRBV7-6 and TRBJ2-7; D ambiguous. Trimming stripped 2 bases from V and 0 bases from J, with 8 bases between. Germline values: CDR1 SGHVS, CDR2 FNYEAQ. This CDR3 region has 14 residues. The CDR3: CASSLITGSYEQYF. CDR3 in DNA: TGTGCCAGCAGCTTAATAACGGGCTCCTACGAGCAGTACTTC. Together with reference TRBV7-6 and TRBJ2-7, the CDR3 gives the full variable domain: GAGVSQSPRYKVTKRGQDVALRCDPISGHVSLYWYRQALGQGPEFLTYFNYEAQQDKSGLPNDRFSAERPEGSISTLTIQRTEQRDSAMYRCASSLITGSYEQYFGPGTRLTVT.

The chain links TRBV4-1 to TRBJ1-2; perhaps TRBD1 as D (5 bases). Trimming left V 2 bases short and J 2 bases short, with 12 bases between. The CDR3 length is 15 residues. CDR1 and CDR2 (germline): MGHRA, YSYEKL. The CDR3 DNA is TGCGCCAGCAGCCAACCTACCTCAGGGAACTATGGCTACACCTTC. It codes for CASSQPTSGNYGYTF.

The chain carries TRBV9 and TRBJ2-5, with 11 bases matching TRBD2. Germline values: CDR1 SGDLS, CDR2 YYNGEE. V gave up 4 bases and J gave up 11 bases; unmatched junction bases: 13. This CDR3 contains 15 residues. The CDR3 is CASSLSGRAAEEQYF. In DNA form, the CDR3 reads TGTGCCAGCAGCCTTAGCGGGAGGGCCGCAGAAGAGCAGTACTTC.

This chain connects TRBV5-1 to TRBJ1-1, with 11 bases identical to TRBD1. CDR3 length: 16 amino acids. Germline CDR1 and CDR2: SGHRS and YFSETQ. J was trimmed by 3 bases and V by 1 base; bases with no gene match: 5. The CDR3 spells CASSLRTGGADTEAFF. In nucleotides, the CDR3 is TGCGCCAGCAGCTTGCGGACAGGGGGCGCGGACACTGAAGCTTTCTTT.

This clone was counted a few times. V and J are TRBV4-2 and TRBJ2-5, with 9 bases fitting TRBD2. V was pared by 0 bases and J by 4 bases, with 12 bases of the junction left unmatched. Germline-derived CDR1 and CDR2 are LGHNA and YNFKEQ. CDR3 length equals 18 residues. CDR3 sequence: CASSQDWRGLAISETQYF. Here the CDR3 DNA reads TGTGCCAGCAGCCAAGATTGGAGAGGACTAGCGATTTCAGAGACCCAGTACTTC.

Comments on this clone: The junction differs from germline at one of its ends, possibly a read error. This chain connects TRBV7-2 to TRBJ2-7; possibly TRBD2 for D (5 bases). The CDR3 is 13 amino acids. Germline V lookup: CDR1 SGHTA, CDR2 FQGNSA. Here the CDR3 DNA reads TGTGCCAGCAGCTTAGGGGTCCATCGAGGGCAAGACTTC. Amino acids: CASSLGVHRGQDF.

A few counts support this clone. The gene calls are TRBV27 and TRBJ2-3; D not certain. Looked up from germline, CDR1 is MNHEY and CDR2 is SMNVEV (reference sequence). This CDR3 region has 14 residues. V lost 2 bases and J 2 bases, leaving 8 bases between the germline ends. CDR3 nucleotide sequence: TGTGCCAGCAGTTTAAAACAGCACACAGATACGCAGTATTTT. It yields the protein CASSLKQHTDTQYF.

The gene calls are TRBV6-1 and TRBJ1-2; TRBD1 aligns across 10 bases. The germline V gene encodes CDR1 MNHNS and CDR2 SASEGT. This CDR3 is 13 amino acids long. Losses at the gene ends were 8 bases for V and 2 bases for J; bases not matched to a gene: 2. DNA of the CDR3: TGTGCCAGCTGGGGACAGGGGAACTATGGCTACACCTTC. This encodes CASWGQGNYGYTF.